This is a list of T cell receptor beta chains from one sample in a study of identical twins. TCRdb recomputed calls from the 5' RACE reads with MiXCR, one row per CDR3 protein. The sample has about 690,000 distinct CDR3 sequences, roughly 6% seen once. The specimen sequenced was naive T cells sorted from blood. These receptors originate from a man in his late teens or twenties in good health. Each CDR3 is given with its conserved first and last residue. Each record gives: J gene, D gene, clone size, V gene, CDR3 DNA, CDR3 protein. The D gene is left open where the match is weak. Size is omitted from some rows. Given values are once, few, many or a class for expanded clones.

>TRBJ2-3|NA|few|TRBV12-5
TGTGCTAGTGGGTTCCCCTATGCGGGGGCCGGGGGCACAGATACGCAGTATTTT
CASGFPYAGAGGTDTQYF
>TRBJ2-1|TRBD2|many|TRBV29-1
TGCAGCGTCGGGACTAGCGGGAGGGGGAATGAGCAGTTCTTC
CSVGTSGRGNEQFF
>TRBJ2-5|TRBD1|many|TRBV6-5
TGTGCCAGCAGTTGGGGACAGGCCTACCTGGGGCAAGAGACCCAGTACTTC
CASSWGQAYLGQETQYF
>TRBJ2-7|TRBD2|NA|TRBV5-5
TGTGCCAGCAGCGGCGGGTTCGGGAGGACCCCCTACGAGCAGTACTTC
CASSGGFGRTPYEQYF
>TRBJ2-6|NA|NA|TRBV12-3/TRBV12-4
TGTGCCAGCAGTTCCACAGGGCGTGGGGCCAACGTCCTGACTTTC
CASSSTGRGANVLTF
>TRBJ2-1|NA|many|TRBV11-2
TGTGCCAGCAGCTTACCTCGGGGCGCCAATGAGCAGTTCTTC
CASSLPRGANEQFF
>TRBJ1-2|NA|many|TRBV20-1
TGCAGTGCCACCCCTTTGGGCTATGGCTACACCTTC
CSATPLGYGYTF
>TRBJ1-1|NA|many|TRBV28
TGTGCCAGCAGCTCCCGTCCCGTAGCTTTCTTT
CASSSRPVAFF
>TRBJ1-1|NA|many|TRBV2
TGTGCCAGCAGGCCCATCGAGGGCAGGGGAAATGAAGCTTTCTTT
CASRPIEGRGNEAFF
>TRBJ1-2|TRBD1|NA|TRBV12-3/TRBV12-4
TGTGCCAGCAGAGGGACAGGGGGGAACTATGGCTACACCTTC
CASRGTGGNYGYTF
>TRBJ2-1|NA|many|TRBV5-1
TGCGCCAGCAGCTTGGACAGCGCAAAGAGCAATGAGCAGTTCTTC
CASSLDSAKSNEQFF
>TRBJ2-5|NA|many|TRBV3-1
TGTGCCAGCAGCCAGGGGACTGTGTCGTTGGAAACCCAGTACTTC
CASSQGTVSLETQYF
>TRBJ2-1|TRBD2|many|TRBV10-2
TGCGCCAGCAGTGACAGACTAGCGGGTGAGCAGTTCTTC
CASSDRLAGEQFF
>TRBJ1-5|NA|NA|TRBV27
TGTGCCAGCAGTCAACAGGGTTGGGGTCAGCCCCAGCATTTT
CASSQQGWGQPQHF
>TRBJ2-1|NA|NA|TRBV3-1
TGTGCCAGCAGCCAGGAAGTAGGCCGTGGAGTTGAGCAGTTCTTC
CASSQEVGRGVEQFF
>TRBJ2-2|TRBD2|many|TRBV29-1
TGCAGCGTTGATCTAGCGGGTCAAACCGGGGAGCTGTTTTTT
CSVDLAGQTGELFF
>TRBJ2-5|TRBD1|few|TRBV15
TGTGCCACCAGCAGGACAGACAGGGGCATTCAAGAGACCCAGTACTTC
CATSRTDRGIQETQYF
>TRBJ2-3|TRBD1|many|TRBV5-6
TGTGCCAGCAGCTTGGAGGGACAGGGGGTCGTCACAGATACGCAGTATTTT
CASSLEGQGVVTDTQYF
>TRBJ1-4|NA|NA|TRBV6-5
TGTGCCAGCAGTTACCAGGGGCCTGCAACTAATGAAAAACTGTTTTTT
CASSYQGPATNEKLFF
>TRBJ1-5|NA|many|TRBV12-3/TRBV12-4
TGTGCCAGCAGTTTACGGGTAGACAATCAGCCCCAGCATTTT
CASSLRVDNQPQHF
>TRBJ2-1|TRBD1|few|TRBV9
TGTGCCAGCAGCGGAGTGCCTTTACTACCGGGACAGGGGCGCTTTGAGCAGTTCTTC
CASSGVPLLPGQGRFEQFF
>TRBJ2-7|TRBD2|NA|TRBV20-1
TGCAGTGCTAGACAGGGAGGGAACTACGAGCAGTACTTC
CSARQGGNYEQYF
>TRBJ2-5|TRBD2|few|TRBV20-1
TGCAGTGCTAGAATCCGGCGGGAGGAGACCCAGTACTTC
CSARIRREETQYF
>TRBJ2-6|NA|few|TRBV7-8
TGTGCCAGCAGCTCCGGTGGCATGGGTGGGGCCAACGTCCTGACTTTC
CASSSGGMGGANVLTF
>TRBJ2-7|NA|NA|TRBV4-2
TGTGCCAGCAGCCAGATGGACCAAGCGGGCCGCTACGAGCAGTACTTC
CASSQMDQAGRYEQYF
>TRBJ2-1|NA|once|TRBV7-6
TGTGCCAGCTCCAAAGGGGGAGTCCCGGGCAATGAGCAGTTCTTC
CASSKGGVPGNEQFF
>TRBJ2-1|TRBD2|NA|TRBV4-2
TGTGCCAGCAGCCAAGAATTGGGACTAGCGGGTAGGGATGAGCAGTTCTTC
CASSQELGLAGRDEQFF
>TRBJ2-1|TRBD1|few|TRBV5-1
TGCGCCAGCAGCTACCCGGCGGGACAGGGGGGTAATGAGCAGTTCTTC
CASSYPAGQGGNEQFF
>TRBJ1-2|NA|few|TRBV20-1
TGCAGTGTTCCCGAGAATCCGGTTAACTATGGCTACACCTTC
CSVPENPVNYGYTF
>TRBJ2-3|NA|many|TRBV29-1
TGCAGCGTGGGAAGGACGGCCGGACGCACAGATACGCAGTATTTT
CSVGRTAGRTDTQYF
>TRBJ2-7|NA|many|TRBV12-3/TRBV12-4
TGTGCCAGCAGTTTAGCGGGGGGACAGTTCTACGAGCAGTACTTC
CASSLAGGQFYEQYF
>TRBJ2-2|NA|many|TRBV20-1
TGCAGTGCTAGACGGACAGTGTACACCGGGGAGCTGTTTTTT
CSARRTVYTGELFF
>TRBJ2-3|TRBD2|few|TRBV7-9
TGTGCCAGCAGCTCTAGGGCTAGCGGACGCACAGATACGCAGTATTTT
CASSSRASGRTDTQYF
>TRBJ2-1|NA|many|TRBV11-2
TGTGCCAGCAGCTTGGGCGGGAATCCTTACAATGAGCAGTTCTTC
CASSLGGNPYNEQFF
>TRBJ2-2|NA|many|TRBV27
TGTGCCAGCAGTTTGTCTGGGAAGTTAGGCGGGGAGCTGTTTTTT
CASSLSGKLGGELFF
>TRBJ2-3|TRBD2|NA|TRBV11-1
TGTGCCAGCAGCATGGGACTAGCGGGAGGGCCAAAGGCAGATACGCAGTATTTT
CASSMGLAGGPKADTQYF
>TRBJ1-6|TRBD1|many|TRBV7-3
TGTGCCAGCAGCTCCCGACAGGGAGTTTCACCCCTCCACTTT
CASSSRQGVSPLHF
>TRBJ2-7|NA|few|TRBV7-9
TGTGCCAGCAGCTTCCCTGGACCGGGGCACGAGCAGTACTTC
CASSFPGPGHEQYF